The 17 T cell receptor beta chains below come from one sample, sequenced in a study of T-cell memory formation after mild COVID-19. TCRdb called the 5' RACE reads again in MiXCR, with one record for every CDR3 protein. Of fewer than 400,000 distinct CDR3 sequences in the sample, approximately 15% were seen once. Sequenced sample: PBMCs or a T cell subset sorted from them (not recorded which). Receptors were obtained from a man in his late teens or twenties who had mild COVID-19 (a few samples of this study predate the infection). Cell type and time point are not known.

This clonotype was detected only a few times. The chain combines TRBV6-2 or TRBV6-3 with TRBJ2-7; D gene unclear. Trimming left V 7 bases short and J 3 bases short, with 10 bases between. The CDR3 runs to 12 residues. Germline V gene lookup returns CDR1 MNHEY and CDR2 SVGEGT. CDR3 in amino acids: CASTSPGYEQYV. CDR3 DNA: TGTGCCAGCACCTCCCCTGGCTACGAGCAGTACGTC.

V is TRBV3-1 and J is TRBJ1-1; no firm D call. The germline V gene encodes CDR1 LGHDT and CDR2 YNNKEL (reference sequence). Trimming cost V 2 bases and J 5 bases, with 9 bases left between them. The CDR3 runs 13 residues. CDR3 in DNA: TGTGCCAGCAGCCAAAGTACTGGGACTGAAGCTTTCTTT. Translating gives CASSQSTGTEAFF.

The rearrangement links TRBV2 to TRBJ1-6; 9 bases match TRBD1. Germline trimming cut 8 bases from V and 10 bases from J; bases unmatched to any gene: 9. CDR3 size: 14 residues. Germline assignment: CDR1 SNHLY and CDR2 FYNNEI. CDR3 sequence reads: CASRWTGDGSPLHF. CDR3 sequence (DNA): TGTGCCAGCCGCTGGACAGGGGACGGCTCACCCCTCCACTTT.

There are a few counts of this clonotype. The rearrangement links TRBV7-2 to TRBJ2-7; TRBD2 agrees at 7 bases. Germline V gene sequence: CDR1 SGHTA, CDR2 FQGNSA. The V segment lost 6 bases and the J segment 6 bases; nucleotides outside the gene matches: 8. There are 13 residues in the CDR3. The CDR3 DNA reads as TGTGCCAGCAGTGCGACGGGAGGAGGCGAGCAGTACGTC. Amino acids: CASSATGGGEQYV.

This clonotype occurred a few times. This chain uses TRBV7-2 with TRBJ2-1; no reliable D call. V was cut by 5 bases and J by 9 bases, with 20 bases left in between. Germline CDR1 is SGHTA and CDR2 is FQGNSA. The CDR3 spans 15 residues. CDR3 amino acids: CASSRVSGAWGEQFF. CDR3 DNA sequence: TGTGCCAGCAGCCGGGTATCAGGTGCATGGGGTGAGCAGTTCTTC.

The V gene is TRBV7-2, the J gene TRBJ2-1; D is unclear. V was trimmed by 11 bases and J by 8 bases, leaving 13 bases between them. The germline V gene encodes CDR1 SGHTA and CDR2 FQGNSA. CDR3 length: 11 residues. In nucleotides, the CDR3 is TGTGCCGGTAAAATCTGGGATGAGCAGTTCTTC. Its protein is CAGKIWDEQFF.

The genes are TRBV6-2 or TRBV6-3 and TRBJ2-1, with D perhaps TRBD1 (6 bases). Trimming pared 7 bases from V and 0 bases from J, leaving 13 bases between. Germline V lookup: CDR1 MNHEY, CDR2 SVGEGT. The CDR3 length is 15 residues. The CDR3 is CASTYRVSSYNEQFF. The CDR3 coding sequence is TGTGCCAGCACCTACAGGGTTAGCTCCTACAATGAGCAGTTCTTC.

This clonotype showed up just a few times. The V call is TRBV27, the J call TRBJ2-7; 7 nucleotides line up with TRBD1. The CDR3 is 14 residues long. V lost 4 bases, J lost 2 bases, and 5 bases stayed unmatched. The germline CDR1 and CDR2 sequences are MNHEY and SMNVEV (reference sequence). The CDR3 DNA sequence: TGTGCCAGCAGTTCGACAGGGAACCCCTACGAGCAGTACTTC. Amino acid sequence: CASSSTGNPYEQYF.

This rearrangement joins TRBV10-3 to TRBJ2-3, with 7 bases fitting TRBD1. Germline V CDR1 and CDR2: ENHRY, SYGVKD. This CDR3 region has 15 residues. J was trimmed by 4 bases and V by 6 bases; bases with no gene match: 10. The CDR3 sequence is CAIRGQTEGADTQYF. The CDR3 coding sequence is TGTGCCATCAGGGGACAGACCGAGGGCGCAGATACGCAGTATTTT.

The gene calls are TRBV7-2 and TRBJ2-5, with TRBD1 matching 8 bases. This CDR3 region has 13 residues. CDR1 and CDR2 from the germline V gene are SGHTA and FQGNSA. Trimming removed 11 bases from V and 7 bases from J; junction bases left unmatched: 12. CDR3 bases: TGTGCCGAGGGGAGACAGGGGCTCGGGACCCAGTACTTC. Its translation is CAEGRQGLGTQYF.

The chain employs TRBV5-1 and TRBJ2-5, with 8 positions matching TRBD1. Germline-derived CDR1 and CDR2 are SGHRS and YFSETQ. The length of the CDR3 is 16 residues. The J segment lost 5 bases and the V segment lost 2 bases, leaving 11 bases of the junction unmatched. CDR3: CASSFSQGAVGETQYF. The CDR3, as DNA: TGCGCCAGCAGCTTTTCTCAGGGGGCCGTCGGTGAGACCCAGTACTTC.

This rearrangement joins TRBV25-1 to TRBJ1-6, with 8 bases identical to TRBD1. The CDR3 runs to 14 residues. Germline V gives CDR1 MGHDK, CDR2 SYGVNS. V shed 5 bases, J shed 6 bases, and the junction held 3 bases outside the gene matches. As DNA, the CDR3 is TGTGCCAGCAGTATCCAGGGGGCTAATTCACCCCTCCACTTT. Translated, it gives CASSIQGANSPLHF.

This clonotype turned up a few times. CDR3 amino acids: CASSDPGQGANQPQHF. DNA of the CDR3: TGTGCCAGCAGTGACCCCGGGCAGGGGGCCAATCAGCCCCAGCATTTT. The V gene is TRBV6-1, the J gene TRBJ1-5; 8 positions match TRBD1. This CDR3 spans 16 amino acids. Per the germline V gene, CDR1 is MNHNS and CDR2 is SASEGT. V trimming: 3 bases; J trimming: 3 bases; junction bases outside the gene matches: 7.

The chain carries TRBV4-3 and TRBJ1-1; 10 bases match TRBD1. Germline lookup yields CDR1 LGHNA and CDR2 YSLEER. With 5 bases clipped from V and 4 bases from J, the junction kept 7 bases outside the gene matches. The CDR3 runs to 15 residues. CDR3 in DNA: TGCGCCAGCAGCTACAAGACAGGGGGCGGCACTGAAGCTTTCTTT. It codes for CASSYKTGGGTEAFF.

The table lists this clonotype with a few counts. V usage is TRBV3-1 and J usage is TRBJ1-5, with TRBD1 matching 7 bases. Losses at the gene ends were 4 bases for V and 9 bases for J; bases not matched to a gene: 9. This CDR3 spans 14 amino acids. Per the germline V gene, CDR1 is LGHDT and CDR2 is YNNKEL (reference sequence). The CDR3 nucleotides are TGTGCCAGCAGCCCCGGGACAGACGATGGGCCCCAGCATTTT. Translation: CASSPGTDDGPQHF.

The V gene is TRBV7-3, the J gene TRBJ2-5; tentative D call: TRBD2 (5 bases). Trimming took 6 bases from V and 2 from J, leaving 10 bases between them. There are 13 residues in the CDR3. Germline CDR1 is SGHTA and CDR2 is FQGTGA. This CDR3 reads CASSTGLQETQYF. As DNA, the CDR3 is TGTGCCAGCAGTACCGGACTTCAAGAGACCCAGTACTTC. Looking up the rest from reference TRBV7-3 and TRBJ2-5 gives the full variable domain: GAGVSQTPSNKVTEKGKYVELRCDPISGHTALYWYRQSLGQGPEFLIYFQGTGAADDSGLPNDRFFAVRPEGSVSTLKIQRTERGDSAVYLCASSTGLQETQYFGPGTRLLVL.

This chain uses TRBV5-1 with TRBJ2-3; 7 nucleotides match TRBD1. Germline-derived CDR1 and CDR2 are SGHRS and YFSETQ. The CDR3 runs 15 residues. The trim removed 0 bases at V and 2 bases at J, leaving 3 bases unmatched. In nucleotides, the CDR3 is TGCGCCAGCAGCTTGGGGGACAGACTCACAGATACGCAGTATTTT. It yields the protein CASSLGDRLTDTQYF.